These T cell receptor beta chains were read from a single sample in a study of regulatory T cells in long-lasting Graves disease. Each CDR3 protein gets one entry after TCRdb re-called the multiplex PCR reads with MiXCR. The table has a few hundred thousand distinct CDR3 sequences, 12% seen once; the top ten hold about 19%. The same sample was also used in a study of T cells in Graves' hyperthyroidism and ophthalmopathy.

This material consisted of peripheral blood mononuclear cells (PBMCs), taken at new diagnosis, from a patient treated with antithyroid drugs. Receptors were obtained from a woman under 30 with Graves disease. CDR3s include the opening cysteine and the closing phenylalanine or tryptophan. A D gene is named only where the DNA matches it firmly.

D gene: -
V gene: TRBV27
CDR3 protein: CASSYNSGRSSYNEQFF

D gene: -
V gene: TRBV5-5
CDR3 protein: CASSLAGPQGEQYF

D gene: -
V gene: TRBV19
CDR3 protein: CASSMGRIGYNEQFF

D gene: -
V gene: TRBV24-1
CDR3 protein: CATSGGGPPNEQFF

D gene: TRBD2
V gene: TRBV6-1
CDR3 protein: CASSERLAGEQFF

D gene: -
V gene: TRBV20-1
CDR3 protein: CSAERSWADEQFF

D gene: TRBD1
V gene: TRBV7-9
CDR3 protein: CASSIGQGRGTEAFF

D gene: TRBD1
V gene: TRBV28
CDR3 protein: CASRPIRGTGPRIDYEQYF

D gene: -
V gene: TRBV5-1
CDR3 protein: CASSFGAGGGYTF

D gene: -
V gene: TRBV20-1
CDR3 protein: CSASSPSRQYF

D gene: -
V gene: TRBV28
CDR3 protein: CASSNLRTQETQYF

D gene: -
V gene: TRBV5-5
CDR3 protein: CASSPGDTRGLGYTF

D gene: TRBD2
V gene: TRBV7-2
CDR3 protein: CASSPGGLAETQYF

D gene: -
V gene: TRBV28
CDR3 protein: CASNGAEPNANTGELFF

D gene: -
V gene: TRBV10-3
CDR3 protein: CAISERLNSGELFF

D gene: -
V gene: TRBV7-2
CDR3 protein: CASSVRAYIGDEQYF

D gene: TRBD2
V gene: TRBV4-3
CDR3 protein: CASSQLGGEQFF

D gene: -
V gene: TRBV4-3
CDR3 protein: CASSQMRGLELADTQYF

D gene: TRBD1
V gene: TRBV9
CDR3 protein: CASSAGQGAAFF

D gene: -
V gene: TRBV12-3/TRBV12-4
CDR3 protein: CASTGWASDTQYF

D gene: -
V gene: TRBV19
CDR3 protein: CASLGGQGGRGANVLTF

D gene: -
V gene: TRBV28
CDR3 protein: CASNGQLGLGDYEQYF

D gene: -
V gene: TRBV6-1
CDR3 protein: CASSERSLALGFLPQPQHF

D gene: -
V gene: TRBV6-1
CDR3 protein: CASSGPNTETQYF

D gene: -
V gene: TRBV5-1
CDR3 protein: CASSLRATNREHYGYTF

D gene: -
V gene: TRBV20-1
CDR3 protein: CSARDRRTLDDEQYF

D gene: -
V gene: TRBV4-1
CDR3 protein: CASSQVYGGSGNTIYF

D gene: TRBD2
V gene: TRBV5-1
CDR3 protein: CASSTASGQETQYF

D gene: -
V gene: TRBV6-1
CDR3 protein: CASSTTEPNTGELFF

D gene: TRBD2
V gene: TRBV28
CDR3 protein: CASSPRAGGLAAYEQYF

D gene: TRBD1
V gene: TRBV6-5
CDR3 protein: CASSYPGQGPTEAFF

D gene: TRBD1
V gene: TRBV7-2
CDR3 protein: CASSSGGTLSNQPQHF

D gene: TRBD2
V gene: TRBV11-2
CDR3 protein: CASSLRPGLLSSGANVLTF

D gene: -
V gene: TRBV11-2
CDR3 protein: CASSLGLKGNEQFF

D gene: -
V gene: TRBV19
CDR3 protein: CASSIVGADSSEQYF

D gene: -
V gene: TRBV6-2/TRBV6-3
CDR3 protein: CASGPGPEGFTDGYTF

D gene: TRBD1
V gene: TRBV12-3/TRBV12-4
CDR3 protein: CASSRSRARQGLVKQPQHF

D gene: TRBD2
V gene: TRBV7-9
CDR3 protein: CASSSSNSGSSYNEQFF

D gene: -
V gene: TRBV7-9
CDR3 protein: CASSLGLGPAANEQFF

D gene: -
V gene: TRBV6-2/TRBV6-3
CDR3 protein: CASRFPMVNTEAFF

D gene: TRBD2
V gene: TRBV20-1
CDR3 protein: CSAVGTSGGAATGELFF

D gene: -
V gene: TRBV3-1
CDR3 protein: CASSPFTAPQYF